The 16 T cell receptor beta chains below were found in one sample sequenced in a study of cytomegalovirus exposure and HLA in healthy donors. The study ran its PCR with 60 Vbeta and 13 Jbeta primers. Only in-frame clones appear in the TCRdb table, and some are missing; sequencing was by immunoSEQ multiplex PCR. The sample comprises about 170,000 clones, 85% of which are singletons, and 1% rests with the top ten. Specimen: PBMCs. Receptors were obtained from a boy under 10 years old in good health and CMV-seronegative.

The genes are TRBV10-1 and TRBJ1-1, with a tentative D call TRBD1 (6 bases). V shed 3 bases and J shed 5 bases, with 13 bases lying between them. CDR1 is WNHNN, CDR2 SYGVQD, per germline (reference sequence). The CDR3 loop spans 14 amino acids. This CDR3 is CASSDGGATTEAFF. In nucleotides, the CDR3 is TGCGCCAGCAGTGACGGGGGGGCGACGACTGAAGCTTTCTTT.

The rearrangement uses TRBV11-2 and TRBJ2-7; no definite D call. This CDR3 has 13 amino acids. V dropped 5 bases and J dropped 6 bases, with 14 bases sitting between them. Per germline, CDR1 SGHAT and CDR2 FQNNGV. The CDR3 DNA follows: TGTGCCAGCAGCCCCTTACGGTGGGGCGAGCAGTACGTC. Translating gives CASSPLRWGEQYV.

The chain uses TRBV6-1 and TRBJ2-1; the match to TRBD2 covers 11 bases. The CDR3 runs 19 residues. Germline trimming cut 1 base from V and 6 bases from J; bases unmatched to any gene: 14. Germline V gives CDR1 MNHNS, CDR2 SASEGT. The DNA for the CDR3 is TGTGCCAGCAGTGAAGGTAGGGGTTTCACTAGCGGGAGCGCCAATGAGCAGTTCTTC. Its protein product is CASSEGRGFTSGSANEQFF.

The chain links TRBV19 to TRBJ1-1, with D possibly being TRBD1 (5 bases). Germline-derived CDR1 and CDR2 are LNHDA and SQIVND (reference sequence). This CDR3 comprises 15 residues. V was trimmed by 5 bases and J by 5 bases, leaving 18 bases between them. The CDR3 DNA is TGTGCCAGTAGTGCGGGGGTCCCTGGGGGAACTGAAGCTTTCTTT. Encoded protein: CASSAGVPGGTEAFF.

This clone was seen a handful of times. The chain joins TRBV12-5 to TRBJ2-2; 7 bases line up with TRBD1. V lost 4 bases and J lost 1; bases outside the gene matches: 3. Germline V gene data show CDR1 as LGHNT and CDR2 as FRNRAP. This CDR3 has 15 residues. CDR3 bases: TGTGCTAGTGGTTGGGACAGCCAGAACACCGGGGAGCTGTTTTTT. This gives the protein CASGWDSQNTGELFF. Full variable domain (outside the CDR3, taken from reference TRBV12-5 and TRBJ2-2): DARVTQTPRHKVTEMGQEVTMRCQPILGHNTVFWYRQTMMQGLELLAYFRNRAPLDDSGMPKDRFSAEMPDATLATLKIQPSEPRDSAVYFCASGWDSQNTGELFFGEGSRLTVL.

This clone was seen a handful of times. Distinct nucleotide sequences in the sample also encode this CDR3. The rearrangement links TRBV19 to TRBJ1-1; TRBD1 is a possible D gene (6 bases). Trimming left V 4 bases short and J 0 bases short, with 12 bases between. CDR1 and CDR2 from the germline V gene are LNHDA and SQIVND (reference sequence). The CDR3 is 15 residues long. The CDR3 region has the DNA TGTGCCAGTAGTAGACACAGGGACATGAACACTGAAGCTTTCTTT. The encoded protein is CASSRHRDMNTEAFF. Combining the CDR3 with reference TRBV19 and TRBJ1-1 gives the whole variable domain DGGITQSPKYLFRKEGQNVTLSCEQNLNHDAMYWYRQDPGQGLRLIYYSQIVNDFQKGDIAEGYSVSREKKESFPLTVTSAQKNPTAFYLCASSRHRDMNTEAFFGQGTRLTVV.

The chain's CDR3 is CASSATGSYGYTF. Here the CDR3 DNA reads TGTGCCAGCAGCGCGACAGGGAGTTATGGCTACACCTTC. The chain uses TRBV9 and TRBJ1-2, with 7 bases aligning to TRBD1. The CDR3 is 13 amino acids. V lost 3 bases to trimming and J lost 5 bases; unmatched junction nucleotides: 4. Germline assignment: CDR1 SGDLS and CDR2 YYNGEE.

This chain uses TRBV7-6 with TRBJ2-1, with 10 bases fitting TRBD2. This CDR3 is 14 amino acids long. J was trimmed by 6 bases and V by 4 bases; bases with no gene match: 3. In germline, CDR1 is SGHVS, CDR2 FNYEAQ. This chain's CDR3 is CASSSRLAGNEQFF. The CDR3 coding sequence is TGTGCCAGCAGCTCCCGACTAGCGGGCAATGAGCAGTTCTTC.

The gene calls are TRBV29-1 and TRBJ2-3, with 11 nucleotides matching TRBD2. The CDR3 loop spans 19 amino acids. V was clipped by 1 base and J by 1 base; unmatched bases: 13. In germline, CDR1 is SQVTM, CDR2 ANQGSEA. In DNA, the CDR3 is TGCAGCGTTGAAGTAAGGACTAGCGGGCCTTGGAGAGGCACAGATACGCAGTATTTT. Its translation: CSVEVRTSGPWRGTDTQYF.

The V gene is TRBV1, the J gene TRBJ1-2; TRBD1, the table's D call, was not compared with the DNA. TRBV1 is tagged as a pseudogene. The CDR3 is made up of 17 amino acids. CDR3 bases: TGCACCAGCAGCCAAGGAGACCAAGACAGGGTTACTCGTGGCTACACCTTC. Amino acids: CTSSQGDQDRVTRGYTF.

The CDR3 bases are TGTGCCAGCAGTACGACAGGGGGAAACACCATATATTTT. Its translation is CASSTTGGNTIYF. The chain links TRBV2 to TRBJ1-3; 7 bases fit TRBD1. The V segment lost 5 bases and the J segment 4 bases; nucleotides outside the gene matches: 2. Germline V gene sequence: CDR1 SNHLY, CDR2 FYNNEI. There are 13 residues in the CDR3.

On this clone: The junction does not match germline at one end; this may be a read error. The CDR3 bases are TGTGCCAGCTCCCGGGACAGGGCTTATAGCGATCAGCCCCAGCATTTT. The encoded protein is CASSRDRAYSDQPQHF. The chain recombines TRBV6-6 with TRBJ1-5; 9 positions match TRBD1. The CDR3 has 16 amino acids. The germline CDR1 and CDR2 sequences are MNHNY and SVGAGI (reference sequence).

In its sample, this clone was seen a few times. The V and J genes are TRBV5-1 and TRBJ2-5; 16 positions agree with TRBD2. This CDR3 is built from 16 residues. Germline V gene lookup returns CDR1 SGHRS and CDR2 YFSETQ. The trim removed 4 bases at V and 4 bases at J, leaving 4 bases unmatched. The CDR3 sequence is CASSPGLAGGLETQYF. CDR3 nucleotides: TGCGCCAGCAGCCCGGGACTAGCGGGGGGGCTAGAGACCCAGTACTTC.

The chain employs TRBV11-3 and TRBJ2-1; 8 nucleotides agree with TRBD1. The CDR3 is 14 amino acids. Germline CDR1 reads SGHNT; CDR2 reads YENEEA. The V segment lost 4 bases and the J segment 9 bases; nucleotides outside the gene matches: 8. The CDR3 bases are TGTGCCAGCAGCTCCCGGACAGGGTTGAGTGAGCAGTTCTTC. Protein product: CASSSRTGLSEQFF.

Turning to this clone: The junction departs from germline at one end; a sequencing error may be responsible. The rearrangement uses TRBV20-1 and TRBJ2-3; 7 bases are shared with TRBD2. The CDR3 totals 11 residues. Germline loops: CDR1 DFQATT, CDR2 SNEGSKA (reference sequence). CDR3 region: CSAIPPGLVLF. CDR3 bases: TGCAGTGCTATCCCCCCCGGACTAGTGCTTTTT.

This clone was seen only once. The chain links TRBV5-1 to TRBJ1-1; tentatively, D is TRBD1 (6 bases). This CDR3 is 16 amino acids long. CDR1 and CDR2 from the germline V gene are SGHRS and YFSETQ. Trimming removed 2 bases at V and 4 bases at J, with 18 bases between. CDR3 in amino acids: CASSFLGGASGTEAFF. For the CDR3, the DNA is TGCGCCAGCAGCTTTTTGGGGGGGGCATCGGGCACTGAAGCTTTCTTT.